One and the same sample provided the 25 T cell receptor beta chains below, sequenced in a study of blood T cell repertoires in COVID-19. TCRdb's copy holds only in-frame clones and misses some; the assay was immunoSEQ multiplex PCR. The repertoire consists of fewer than 250,000 clones, with approximately 86% occurring once and the leading ten covering over 2.5%. What was sequenced was peripheral blood. These receptors were taken from a man between 60 and 75 years old with acute or convalescent COVID-19.

The chain has TRBV6-5 and TRBJ1-4, with a weak D call TRBD1 (5 bases). V dropped 8 bases and J dropped 1 base, with 14 bases sitting between them. Germline CDR1 reads MNHEY; CDR2 reads SVGAGI. This CDR3 region has 15 residues. The CDR3 DNA sequence: TGTGCCAGCGGGCCTAGACAGAGAACTAATGAAAAACTGTTTTTT. It encodes CASGPRQRTNEKLFF.

The chain is built from TRBV6-5 and TRBJ1-1, with TRBD1 as a possible D gene (5 bases). This CDR3 region has 16 residues. V shed 2 bases and J shed 0 bases, with 13 bases lying between them. Germline V gene data show CDR1 as MNHEY and CDR2 as SVGAGI. CDR3 sequence: CASSYGPGKLNTEAFF. The CDR3 DNA follows: TGTGCCAGCAGTTACGGGCCAGGGAAATTGAACACTGAAGCTTTCTTT.

CDR3 nucleotides: TGTGCCAGTAGTATTCGGGGACAATCGGTAAATGAAAAACTGTTTTTT. The encoded protein is CASSIRGQSVNEKLFF. The genes are TRBV19 and TRBJ1-4; D perhaps matches TRBD1 (6 bases). CDR1 and CDR2 (germline): LNHDA, SQIVND (reference sequence). The CDR3 covers 16 residues. V gave up 3 bases and J gave up 5 bases, with 16 bases separating them.

CDR3 sequence: CASSDRQKPYGYTF. The CDR3 DNA follows: TGTGCCAGCAGCGACCGACAGAAACCCTATGGCTACACCTTC. The gene calls are TRBV5-4 and TRBJ1-2, with D possibly matching TRBD1 (5 bases). Germline V gene lookup returns CDR1 SGHNT and CDR2 YYREEE (reference sequence). The CDR3 runs 14 residues. V lost 4 bases and J lost 4, with 14 bases in between.

This clone was recorded once. V and J are TRBV19 and TRBJ2-3; no clear D. The germline CDR1 and CDR2 sequences are LNHDA and SQIVND (reference sequence). Trimming took off 5 bases at V and 5 bases at J, with 8 bases between the two ends. The CDR3 is made up of 12 amino acids. In DNA, the CDR3 is TGTGCCAGTAGTCCTCGAGGAGATACGCAGTATTTT. Its protein is CASSPRGDTQYF.

The J gene is TRBJ1-6, the V gene TRBV7-2; 10 bases agree with TRBD1. Germline CDR1 reads SGHTA; CDR2 reads FQGNSA. With 5 bases clipped from V and 10 bases from J, the junction kept 8 bases outside the gene matches. The CDR3 extends over 15 amino acids. DNA of the CDR3: TGTGCCAGCAGCGCCCAAGGACAGGGGGGATCACCCCTCCACTTT. Translated: CASSAQGQGGSPLHF.

This chain's CDR3 is CASSPRPPPADTEAFF. The CDR3 nucleotides are TGTGCCAGCAGCCCAAGGCCGCCTCCCGCGGACACTGAAGCTTTCTTT. The genes are TRBV7-3 and TRBJ1-1; D is ambiguous. CDR3 length: 16 residues. The germline V gene encodes CDR1 SGHTA and CDR2 FQGTGA. With 5 bases removed from V and 3 bases from J, the gap between germline ends came to 19 bases.

The V and J genes are TRBV5-1 and TRBJ2-7, with TRBD1 matching 7 bases. Looked up from germline, CDR1 is SGHRS and CDR2 is YFSETQ. J was trimmed by 4 bases and V by 0 bases; bases with no gene match: 10. The CDR3 sequence is 16 residues long. DNA for the CDR3: TGCGCCAGCAGCTTGGCCTCCCCGGGCAGGGGGTACGAGCAGTACTTC. Amino acid sequence: CASSLASPGRGYEQYF.

The genes are TRBV2 and TRBJ1-5; the match to TRBD1 covers 9 bases. V was clipped by 6 bases and J by 5 bases; unmatched bases: 11. The CDR3 runs to 16 residues. The V gene's germline CDR1 is SNHLY and CDR2 FYNNEI. CDR3 nucleotides: TGTGCCAGCAGCGAACGATCCGGGACAGGGTATCAGCCCCAGCATTTT. Amino acids: CASSERSGTGYQPQHF.

The rearrangement links TRBV28 to TRBJ2-6; D may be TRBD1 (6 bases). The germline gives CDR1 MDHEN, CDR2 SYDVKM. V lost 5 bases to trimming and J lost 2 bases, with 10 bases between them. This CDR3 has 15 amino acids. The CDR3 sequence: CASSIQGTGANVLTF. The CDR3 DNA reads as TGTGCCAGCAGTATCCAGGGGACTGGGGCCAACGTCCTGACTTTC.

The gene calls are TRBV28 and TRBJ2-7; 8 bases align to TRBD2. Germline trimming cut 7 bases from V and 3 bases from J; bases unmatched to any gene: 5. Germline lookup yields CDR1 MDHEN and CDR2 SYDVKM. This CDR3 has 13 amino acids. The CDR3 reads CASIPGGFYEQYF. CDR3 DNA: TGTGCCAGCATCCCGGGGGGGTTCTACGAGCAGTACTTC. The full variable domain, with the rest looked up from reference TRBV28 and TRBJ2-7, is DVKVTQSSRYLVKRTGEKVFLECVQDMDHENMFWYRQDPGLGLRLIYFSYDVKMKEKGDIPEGYSVSREKKERFSLILESASTNQTSMYLCASIPGGFYEQYFGPGTRLTVT.

The CDR3 sequence: CASSQSTGGGETQYF. CDR3 sequence (DNA): TGTGCCAGCAGCCAATCCACAGGGGGCGGGGAGACCCAGTACTTC. J is TRBJ2-5 and V is TRBV14; 9 bases fit TRBD1. The CDR3 covers 15 residues. The V segment lost 2 bases and the J segment 5 bases; nucleotides outside the gene matches: 6. The germline gives CDR1 SGHDN, CDR2 FVKESK.

The V and J genes are TRBV29-1 and TRBJ2-2; the D gene is possibly TRBD2 (5 bases). Germline V gene data show CDR1 as SQVTM and CDR2 as ANQGSEA. Deletions cut 8 bases from V and 3 bases from J, with 10 bases between. CDR3 size: 12 residues. The CDR3, as DNA: TGCAGCATCAAGAGGGACACCGGGGAGCTGTTTTTT. The encoded protein is CSIKRDTGELFF.

The chain has TRBV5-4 and TRBJ2-2, with D unclear. In germline, CDR1 is SGHNT, CDR2 YYREEE (reference sequence). This CDR3 is built from 14 residues. V was clipped by 2 bases and J by 7 bases, with 12 bases between them. This CDR3 is CASSFQKANGELFF. The CDR3 DNA sequence: TGTGCCAGCAGCTTCCAAAAAGCGAACGGGGAGCTGTTTTTT.

The CDR3 loop is CASSVGDRPQETQYF. DNA of the CDR3: TGTGCCAGCAGCGTCGGGGACAGGCCTCAAGAGACCCAGTACTTC. The chain combines TRBV9 with TRBJ2-5; 8 positions match TRBD1. The V gene's germline CDR1 is SGDLS and CDR2 YYNGEE. Trimming at V came to 2 bases and at J to 2 bases, leaving 5 bases not matched to a gene. CDR3 length: 15 amino acids.

The chain couples TRBV6-1 to TRBJ2-7; 12 positions match TRBD2. Germline V lookup: CDR1 MNHNS, CDR2 SASEGT. CDR3 size: 16 residues. Trimming took 4 bases from V and 0 from J; bases not matched to a gene: 4. The CDR3: CASSAWTSGVSYEQYF. CDR3 nucleotides: TGTGCCAGCAGTGCCTGGACTAGCGGGGTCTCCTACGAGCAGTACTTC.

This CDR3 reads CASSQRPLAGVDNEQFF. The CDR3 DNA is TGTGCCAGCAGCCAACGTCCTCTAGCGGGGGTGGACAATGAGCAGTTCTTC. The chain is built from TRBV14 and TRBJ2-1; 10 nucleotides agree with TRBD2. Germline V gives CDR1 SGHDN, CDR2 FVKESK. With V trimmed by 2 bases and J by 5 bases, 9 bases remained unmatched. CDR3 length equals 17 residues.

The chain links TRBV25-1 to TRBJ2-5, with 12 bases that match TRBD2. The V gene end was trimmed by 8 bases and the J gene end by 5 bases; junction bases not matched to a gene: 9. Germline CDR1 reads MGHDK; CDR2 reads SYGVNS. The CDR3 contains 15 residues. In nucleotides, the CDR3 is TGTGCCAGCCGGACTAGCGGGGTGGTTGGGGAGACCCAGTACTTC. Protein product: CASRTSGVVGETQYF.

The chain has TRBV18 and TRBJ1-2; 10 bases line up with TRBD1. The CDR3 is 14 amino acids. The junction had 6 bases not matched to a gene; V was cut back by 4 bases and J by 7 bases. Germline-derived CDR1 and CDR2 are KGHSH and LQKENI. The CDR3 loop reads CASSRGTGVSGYTF. Written as DNA, the CDR3 is TGTGCCAGCTCACGTGGGACAGGGGTTAGTGGCTACACCTTC.

V and J are TRBV27 and TRBJ2-7; 8 bases line up with TRBD1. Germline trimming cut 3 bases from V and 2 bases from J; bases unmatched to any gene: 18. Per germline, CDR1 MNHEY and CDR2 SMNVEV (reference sequence). The CDR3 loop spans 19 amino acids. The DNA of the CDR3 is TGTGCCAGCAGTTTTGCCCAACCCTCCGGGACAGGCAGGGCCTACGAGCAGTACTTC. Residues: CASSFAQPSGTGRAYEQYF.

This chain links TRBV28 with TRBJ2-7; maybe TRBD1 (6 bases). Germline assignment: CDR1 MDHEN and CDR2 SYDVKM. Deletions cut 9 bases from V and 6 bases from J, with 21 bases between. The CDR3 is 14 amino acids. This chain's CDR3 is CASNRDTTTGEQYF. In DNA, the CDR3 is TGTGCCAGTAACCGGGACACCACCACGGGCGAGCAGTACTTC.

This chain joins TRBV9 and TRBJ2-3; TRBD2 matches 11 bases. The V gene end was trimmed by 2 bases and the J gene end by 4 bases; junction bases not matched to a gene: 6. The CDR3 contains 16 residues. Germline-derived CDR1 and CDR2 are SGDLS and YYNGEE. The CDR3 region is CASSVRVAGGADTQYF. For the CDR3, the DNA is TGTGCCAGCAGCGTTAGGGTAGCGGGGGGGGCAGATACGCAGTATTTT. Filled out from reference TRBV9 and TRBJ2-3, the complete variable domain reads DSGVTQTPKHLITATGQRVTLRCSPRSGDLSVYWYQQSLDQGLQFLIQYYNGEERAKGNILERFSAQQFPDLHSELNLSSLELGDSALYFCASSVRVAGGADTQYFGPGTRLTVL.

This clone was found a few times. This chain connects TRBV3-1 (or the pseudogene TRBV3-2) to TRBJ1-5, with a weak D call TRBD1 (6 bases). Deletions cut 0 bases from V and 0 bases from J, with 21 bases between. The CDR3 loop spans 20 amino acids. Germline assignment: CDR1 LGHDT and CDR2 YNNKEL (reference sequence). CDR3 in amino acids: CASSQDLRGTPPYSNQPQHF. DNA of the CDR3: TGTGCCAGCAGCCAAGATTTAAGGGGGACACCTCCCTATAGCAATCAGCCCCAGCATTTT.

This clone was detected a few times. V usage is TRBV7-9 and J usage is TRBJ2-7, with TRBD2 as a possible D gene (7 bases). Germline CDR1 and CDR2: SEHNR and FQNEAQ (reference sequence). V was cut by 1 base and J by 2 bases, with 15 bases left in between. The CDR3 has 16 residues. In DNA, the CDR3 is TGTGCCAGCAGCTTAGTTAGGGGGGGAGGAGCCTACGAGCAGTACTTC. The encoded protein is CASSLVRGGGAYEQYF.

This clone is a singleton in its sample. Written as DNA, the CDR3 is TGTGCCAGCAGCCAATTTGGGACAGACCATATGAACACTGAAGCTTTCTTT. Encoded protein: CASSQFGTDHMNTEAFF. The J gene is TRBJ1-1, the V gene TRBV3-1 (or the pseudogene TRBV3-2); 7 bases line up with TRBD1. Germline V gene data show CDR1 as LGHDT and CDR2 as YNNKEL (reference sequence). V trimming: 2 bases; J trimming: 0 bases; junction bases outside the gene matches: 9. This CDR3 region has 17 residues.